The present T cell receptor beta chain was sequenced within a study of a mutant IDH1 vaccine in newly diagnosed glioma (dated by TCRdb to the early 2020s). About the study as a whole: Vaccination was initiated 4-6 weeks after radiotherapy alone, or concurrently with temozolomide cycles in the chemotherapy-containing groups. Of the 30 or so patients who were treated, approximately 60% were male and roughly 40% were female, and the mean age was around 40 years. Before enrollment, most patients had been given radiochemotherapy with temozolomide as standard therapy, while the rest had received either radiotherapy alone or temozolomide alone. Visit V12 was the week-35 safety follow-up and visit V13 was the week-47 end of study. Peripheral blood was collected at six visits: V03 (baseline), V05, V07, V10, V12 and V13. Longitudinal TCRB deep sequencing was performed for 20 to 30 treated patients wherever samples were available for exploratory analyses.

The library was produced with the immunoSEQ multiplex PCR assay. Rearranged TCR beta chain sequences were amplified with the hsTCRB Kit following the manufacturer's protocol. An Illumina MiSeq was used to sequence the TCRB libraries. Concerning the study's data processing: The kit vendor's proprietary platform handled demultiplexing, trimming and gene mapping. TCRdb's version of the immuneACCESS table is confined to in-frame rearrangements and falls short of the full clone set. An unresolved V gene accounts for under half of the shortfall where checked; the remainder is of unknown origin. Clonal size and the V and J genes are those of that table, whereas D and trimming came from the DNA. The sample table lists roughly 13,000 clones, around 80% of them with a count of one. The biggest ten clones account for about 4.3% of the sample. Cut back by 2 bases and 6 bases, the V and J ends lie 13 bases apart. CDR1 and CDR2 are drawn from the germline V gene (reference sequence): LNHDA, SQIVND. Inclusive of the bounding cysteine and phenylalanine, the CDR3 is 14 residues long. The entry retains the CDR3 DNA only, 42 bases that are in frame from base 1.

A note on this clone: Its cognate antigen has yet to be identified. No base quality values were provided; no much bigger clone lies one nucleotide off.

What the time point label conveys for this sample: week 47, end of study. Each vaccine dose was 300 ug of a 20-mer mutant IDH1 peptide in Montanide, given subcutaneously with topical imiquimod. Eight vaccinations were administered to patients in weeks 1, 3, 5, 7, 11, 15, 19 and 23, corresponding to visits V03 through V10. All donors had newly diagnosed IDH1-mutant astrocytomas of WHO grade 3 or 4 that showed loss of nuclear ATRX. The samples were drawn from NOA16, a multicentre, single-arm, open-label phase I trial in Germany that tested a mutant IDH1 peptide vaccine in humans for the first time. Genomic DNA for TCRB sequencing was extracted from EDTA blood using the DNeasy Blood and Tissue Kit. General conclusions and limits of the study: Selection of PBMC samples for TCRB deep sequencing was based on availability. The authors stated that sample limitations prevented analyses of patient blood samples from being reproduced. Changes in the top peripheral T cell clonotypes picked up by TCRB sequencing did not appear to be linked to pseudoprogression. Immune responses induced by the vaccine were seen in approximately 93% of patients across multiple MHC alleles.

The source was PBMCs, collected from a glioma patient whose treatment included an IDH1 peptide vaccine. The rearrangement combines TRBV19 with TRBJ1-2; the D gene identity is not certain. The sequence came from a woman in her forties with glioma. In nucleotides, the sequence is TGTGCCAGTAGTATAAAGGGTGCCTGGGATGGCTACACCTTC. It is translated as CASSIKGAWDGYTF.